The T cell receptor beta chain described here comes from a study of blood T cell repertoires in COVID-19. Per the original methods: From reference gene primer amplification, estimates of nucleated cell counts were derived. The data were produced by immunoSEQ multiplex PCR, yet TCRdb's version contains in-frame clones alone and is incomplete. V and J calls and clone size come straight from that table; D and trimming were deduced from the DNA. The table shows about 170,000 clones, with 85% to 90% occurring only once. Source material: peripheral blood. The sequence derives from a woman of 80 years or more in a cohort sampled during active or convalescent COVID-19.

The CDR3: CASSRAGPETQYF. CDR3 DNA sequence: TGCGCCAGCAGCCGAGCAGGGCCGGAGACCCAGTACTTC. The chain recombines TRBV4-1 with TRBJ2-5; a weak D match, TRBD1 (5 bases). Looked up from germline, CDR1 is MGHRA and CDR2 is YSYEKL. The V gene lost 4 bases and the J gene lost 5 bases, with 11 bases spanning the gap. There are 13 residues in the CDR3.